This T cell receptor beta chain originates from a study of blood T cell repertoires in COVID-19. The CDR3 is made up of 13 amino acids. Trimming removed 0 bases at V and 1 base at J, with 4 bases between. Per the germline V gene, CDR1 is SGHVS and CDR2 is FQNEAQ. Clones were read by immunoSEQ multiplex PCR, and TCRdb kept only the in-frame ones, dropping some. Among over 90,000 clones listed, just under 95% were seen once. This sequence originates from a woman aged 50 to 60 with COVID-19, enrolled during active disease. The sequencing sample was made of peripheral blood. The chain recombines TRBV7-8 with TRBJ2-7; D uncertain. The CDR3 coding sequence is TGTGCCAGCAGCTTAGCCAGGTCCTACGAGCAGTACTTC. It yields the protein CASSLARSYEQYF.